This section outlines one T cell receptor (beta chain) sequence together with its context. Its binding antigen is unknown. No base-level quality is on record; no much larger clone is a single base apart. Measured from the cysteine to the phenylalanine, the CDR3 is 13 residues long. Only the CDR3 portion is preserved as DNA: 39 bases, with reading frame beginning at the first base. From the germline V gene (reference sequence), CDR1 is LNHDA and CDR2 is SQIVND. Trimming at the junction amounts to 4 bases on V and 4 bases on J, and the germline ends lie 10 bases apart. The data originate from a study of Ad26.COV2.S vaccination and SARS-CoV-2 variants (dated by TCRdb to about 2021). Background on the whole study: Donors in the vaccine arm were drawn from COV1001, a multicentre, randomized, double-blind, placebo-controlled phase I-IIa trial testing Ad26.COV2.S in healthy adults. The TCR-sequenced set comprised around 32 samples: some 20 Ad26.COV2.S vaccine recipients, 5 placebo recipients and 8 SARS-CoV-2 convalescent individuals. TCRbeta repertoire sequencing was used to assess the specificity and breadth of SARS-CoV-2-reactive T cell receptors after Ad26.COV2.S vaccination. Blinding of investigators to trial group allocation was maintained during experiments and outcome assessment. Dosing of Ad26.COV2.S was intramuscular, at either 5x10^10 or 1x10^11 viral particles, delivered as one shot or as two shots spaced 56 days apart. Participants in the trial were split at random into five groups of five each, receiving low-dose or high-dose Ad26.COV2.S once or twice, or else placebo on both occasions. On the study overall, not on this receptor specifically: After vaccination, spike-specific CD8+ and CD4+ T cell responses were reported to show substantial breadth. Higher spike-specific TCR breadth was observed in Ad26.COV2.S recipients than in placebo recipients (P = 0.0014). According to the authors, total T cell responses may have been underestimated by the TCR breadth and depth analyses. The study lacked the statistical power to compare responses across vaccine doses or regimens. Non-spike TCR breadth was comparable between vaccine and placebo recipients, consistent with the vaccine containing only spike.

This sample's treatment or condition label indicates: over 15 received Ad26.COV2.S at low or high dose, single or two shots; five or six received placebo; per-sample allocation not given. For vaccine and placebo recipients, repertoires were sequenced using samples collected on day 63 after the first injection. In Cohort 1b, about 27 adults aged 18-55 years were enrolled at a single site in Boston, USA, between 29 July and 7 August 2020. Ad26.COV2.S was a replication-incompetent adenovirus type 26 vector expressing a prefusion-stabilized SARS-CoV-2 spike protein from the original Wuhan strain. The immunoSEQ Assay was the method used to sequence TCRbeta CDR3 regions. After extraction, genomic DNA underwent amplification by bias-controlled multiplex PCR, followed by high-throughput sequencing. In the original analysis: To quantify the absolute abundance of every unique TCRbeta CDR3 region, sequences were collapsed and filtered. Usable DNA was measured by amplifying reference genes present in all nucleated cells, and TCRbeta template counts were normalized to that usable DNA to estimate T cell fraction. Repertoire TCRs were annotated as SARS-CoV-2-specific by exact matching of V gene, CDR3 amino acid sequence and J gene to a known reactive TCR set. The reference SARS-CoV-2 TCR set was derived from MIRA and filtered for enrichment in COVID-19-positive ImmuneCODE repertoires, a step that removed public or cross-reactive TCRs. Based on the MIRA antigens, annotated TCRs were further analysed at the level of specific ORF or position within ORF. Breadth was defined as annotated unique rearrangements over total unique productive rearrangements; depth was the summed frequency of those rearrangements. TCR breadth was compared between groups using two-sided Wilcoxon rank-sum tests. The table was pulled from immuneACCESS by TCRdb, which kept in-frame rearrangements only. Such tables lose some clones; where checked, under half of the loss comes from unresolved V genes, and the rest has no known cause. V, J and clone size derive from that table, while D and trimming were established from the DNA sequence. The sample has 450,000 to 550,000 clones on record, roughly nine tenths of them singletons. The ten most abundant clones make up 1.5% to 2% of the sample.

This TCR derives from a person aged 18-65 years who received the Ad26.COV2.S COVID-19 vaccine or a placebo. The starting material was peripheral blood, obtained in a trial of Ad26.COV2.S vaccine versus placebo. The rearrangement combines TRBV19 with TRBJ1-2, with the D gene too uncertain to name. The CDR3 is CASSTTVGYGYTF. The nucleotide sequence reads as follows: TGTGCCAGTAGTACCACAGTTGGCTATGGCTACACCTTC.